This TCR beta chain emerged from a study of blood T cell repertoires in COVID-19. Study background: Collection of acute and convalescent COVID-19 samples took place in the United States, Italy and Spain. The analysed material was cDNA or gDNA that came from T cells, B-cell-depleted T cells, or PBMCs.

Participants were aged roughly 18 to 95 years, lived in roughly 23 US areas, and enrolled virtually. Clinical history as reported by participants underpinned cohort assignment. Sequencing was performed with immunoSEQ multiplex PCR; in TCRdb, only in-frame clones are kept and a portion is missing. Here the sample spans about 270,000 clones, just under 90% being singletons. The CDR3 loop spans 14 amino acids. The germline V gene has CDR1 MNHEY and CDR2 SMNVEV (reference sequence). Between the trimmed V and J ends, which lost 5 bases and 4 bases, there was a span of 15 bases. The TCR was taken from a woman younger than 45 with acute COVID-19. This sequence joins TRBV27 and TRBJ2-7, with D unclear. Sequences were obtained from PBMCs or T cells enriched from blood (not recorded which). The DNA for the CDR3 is TGTGCCAGCAGTCAAATCGGGTACGGTTACGAGCAGTACTTC. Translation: CASSQIGYGYEQYF.